This T cell receptor beta chain emerged from a study of shared clonotypes between healthy human individuals. As to this clone: Its matching antigen is unknown.

This CDR3 contains 14 residues. The germline CDR1 and CDR2 sequences are SEHNR and FQNEAQ (reference sequence). The V gene lost 7 bases and the J gene lost 0 bases, with 11 bases spanning the gap. Sequenced by immunoSEQ multiplex PCR; TCRdb stores in-frame clones only, minus some. The data show around 1.9 million clones, approximately 94% seen once. Overall study findings and caveats: Tissue TCR repertoires likely differ from these blood-only repertoires.

Naive CD8 cells comprised CD45RO-negative, CCR7-positively selected cells, excluding terminally differentiated effector memory CD45RA+ cells. The sample consisted of naive CD8+ T cells from PBMCs. This chain joins TRBV7-9 and TRBJ2-3; possible D gene TRBD2, 6 bases. This receptor was obtained from a man younger than 35 in good health. Some clones in this sample may be carry-over from other donors' samples. CDR3 sequence: CASIAAKSTDTQYF. In nucleotides, the CDR3 is TGTGCCAGCATAGCGGCAAAGAGCACAGATACGCAGTATTTT.